Following are 30 T cell receptor beta chains from one sample sequenced in a study of cytomegalovirus exposure and HLA in healthy donors. Data came from immunoSEQ multiplex PCR; TCRdb stores just in-frame clones and leaves some out. The table records 86,000 or so clones, 90% to 96% of them present only once. The source material was PBMCs. The source of these receptors is a man aged 18 to 35 in good health and CMV-seropositive.

The J gene is TRBJ1-5, the V gene TRBV6-1; 7 nucleotides agree with TRBD1. This CDR3 contains 14 residues. From germline, CDR1 is MNHNS and CDR2 SASEGT. V lost 7 bases and J lost 6; bases outside the gene matches: 9. The CDR3 sequence is CASTDTGAVQPQHF. The CDR3 DNA reads TGTGCCAGCACCGACACAGGGGCGGTTCAGCCCCAGCATTTT.

This sequence joins TRBV6-1 and TRBJ1-3; 8 bases match TRBD1. The CDR3 is 16 residues long. V lost 1 base to trimming and J lost 8 bases; unmatched junction nucleotides: 10. Per germline, CDR1 MNHNS and CDR2 SASEGT. This CDR3 reads CASSEGPGGAGYTIYF. The CDR3 DNA follows: TGTGCCAGCAGTGAAGGACCAGGGGGCGCGGGGTACACCATATATTTT.

The V and J genes are TRBV7-2 and TRBJ1-1, with a tentative D call TRBD1 (5 bases). Deletions cut 5 bases from V and 2 bases from J, with 9 bases between. The CDR3 has 13 amino acids. The germline V gene encodes CDR1 SGHTA and CDR2 FQGNSA. The CDR3, as DNA: TGTGCCAGCAGCAACCAGGGTAACACTGAAGCTTTCTTT. Protein: CASSNQGNTEAFF.

The J gene is TRBJ1-4, the V gene TRBV5-4, with TRBD1 matching over 10 bases. This CDR3 is built from 16 residues. CDR1 and CDR2 (germline): SGHNT, YYREEE (reference sequence). With V trimmed by 4 bases and J by 6 bases, 9 bases remained unmatched. The CDR3 protein is CASSRTGGAGDEKLFF. CDR3 coding DNA: TGTGCCAGCAGCAGGACAGGGGGGGCGGGAGATGAAAAACTGTTTTTT. The full variable domain, its missing parts supplied by reference TRBV5-4 and TRBJ1-4, is ETGVTQSPTHLIKTRGQQVTLRCSSQSGHNTVSWYQQALGQGPQFIFQYYREEENGRGNFPPRFSGLQFPNYSSELNVNALELDDSALYLCASSRTGGAGDEKLFFGSGTQLSVL.

The chain recombines TRBV5-8 with TRBJ1-1; D uncertain. The V gene lost 4 bases and the J gene lost 2 bases, with 18 bases spanning the gap. Germline CDR1 SGHTS, CDR2 YDEGEE. The CDR3 spans 16 residues. This CDR3 is CASSEAAKRFNTEAFF. CDR3 DNA: TGTGCCAGCAGCGAGGCCGCGAAACGATTTAACACTGAAGCTTTCTTT.

The chain is built from TRBV29-1 and TRBJ1-1; the match to TRBD1 covers 7 bases. V was pared by 3 bases and J by 8 bases, with 9 bases of the junction left unmatched. Germline V lookup: CDR1 SQVTM, CDR2 ANQGSEA. The CDR3 covers 13 residues. CDR3 sequence: CSVDSGTVNEAFF. CDR3 coding DNA: TGCAGCGTTGATTCCGGGACAGTCAACGAAGCTTTCTTT.

V usage is TRBV5-1 and J usage is TRBJ2-5; a weak D match, TRBD2 (5 bases). The germline CDR1 and CDR2 sequences are SGHRS and YFSETQ. This CDR3 has 15 amino acids. V shed 4 bases and J shed 5 bases, with 18 bases lying between them. This CDR3 is CASSVGSRRRETQYF. The CDR3 DNA sequence: TGCGCCAGCAGCGTGGGGAGTCGCCGACGGGAGACCCAGTACTTC.

The chain uses TRBV7-6 and TRBJ2-7; 7 nucleotides match TRBD1. This CDR3 is 15 amino acids long. The V gene end was trimmed by 5 bases and the J gene end by 2 bases; junction bases not matched to a gene: 9. Germline V gene sequence: CDR1 SGHVS, CDR2 FNYEAQ. The CDR3 nucleotides read TGTGCCAGCAGCCCGGAGCTGGGACAGACCTACGAGCAGTACTTC. This translates into CASSPELGQTYEQYF.

On this clone: Germline is not matched at one junction end, which may reflect a read error. The chain combines TRBV6-5 with TRBJ2-7; a weak D match, TRBD2 (5 bases). Germline V gives CDR1 MNHEY, CDR2 SVGAGI. The CDR3 spans 15 residues. The CDR3 loop reads CASSYSTAGAYGQYF. The CDR3 bases are TGTGCCAGCAGTTACTCGACTGCGGGTGCCTACGGGCAGTACTTC.

The chain combines TRBV9 with TRBJ2-5; a possible D gene is TRBD2 (7 bases). The CDR3 consists of 15 residues. V lost 0 bases and J 5 bases, leaving 14 bases between the germline ends. Germline V gene data show CDR1 as SGDLS and CDR2 as YYNGEE. The CDR3 is CASSVEAGRGETQYF. CDR3 nucleotide sequence: TGTGCCAGCAGCGTAGAGGCAGGGAGGGGGGAGACCCAGTACTTC.

This clone was seen once. V and J are TRBV15 and TRBJ1-1; TRBD1 matches 7 bases. Germline values: CDR1 LNHNV, CDR2 YYDKDF (reference sequence). Losses at the gene ends were 5 bases for V and 2 bases for J; bases not matched to a gene: 11. The CDR3 runs 16 residues. The CDR3: CATSGPEGQRNTEAFF. The CDR3 nucleotides read TGTGCCACCAGCGGCCCTGAGGGACAGAGAAACACTGAAGCTTTCTTT. The full variable domain, rest sourced from reference TRBV15 and TRBJ1-1, is DAMVIQNPRYQVTQFGKPVTLSCSQTLNHNVMYWYQQKSSQAPKLLFHYYDKDFNNEADTPDNFQSRRPNTSFCFLDIRSPGLGDTAMYLCATSGPEGQRNTEAFFGQGTRLTVV.

This clone appeared a single time. The V gene is TRBV5-5, the J gene TRBJ2-4; 8 bases agree with TRBD1. Germline V gene lookup returns CDR1 SGHKS and CDR2 YYEKEE (reference sequence). The J segment lost 0 bases and the V segment lost 4 bases, leaving 9 bases of the junction unmatched. The CDR3 contains 17 residues. The CDR3 protein is CASSMRTGTLAKNIQYF. The CDR3, as DNA: TGTGCCAGCAGCATGCGGACAGGGACGTTAGCCAAAAACATTCAGTACTTC.

The gene calls are TRBV5-6 and TRBJ2-7, with a weak D call TRBD1 (5 bases). The V end was cut by 4 bases, the J end by 2 bases, with 13 bases between. The length of the CDR3 is 14 residues. CDR1 SGHDT and CDR2 YYEEEE come from the germline V gene. CDR3 DNA: TGTGCCAGCAGCCGGATAGGGGCAACCTACGAGCAGTACTTC. It is translated as CASSRIGATYEQYF.

This sequence joins TRBV6-6 and TRBJ2-5, with D possibly matching TRBD1 (5 bases). The CDR3 length is 11 residues. In germline, CDR1 is MNHNY, CDR2 SVGAGI (reference sequence). The V and J ends lost 11 bases and 5 bases respectively, with 12 bases between them. The chain's CDR3 is CAVAAGETQYF. The CDR3 DNA is TGTGCCGTCGCGGCAGGGGAGACCCAGTACTTC.

The V gene is TRBV18, the J gene TRBJ1-2; D might be TRBD1 (5 bases). The CDR3 runs to 14 residues. From germline, CDR1 is KGHSH and CDR2 LQKENI. Trimming removed 0 bases at V and 8 bases at J, with 13 bases between. The CDR3 sequence is CASSPPGKGIGYTF. The CDR3 DNA reads as TGTGCCAGCTCACCACCGGGGAAGGGGATCGGCTACACCTTC.

This clone was counted once. The CDR3 loop is CASSLVAGVSYSSYNEQFF. For the CDR3, the DNA is TGTGCCAGCAGCCTTGTAGCGGGAGTATCCTACAGCTCCTACAATGAGCAGTTCTTC. The chain links TRBV7-8 to TRBJ2-1; the match to TRBD2 covers 9 bases. V lost 5 bases, J lost 0 bases, and 14 bases stayed unmatched. There are 19 residues in the CDR3. CDR1 and CDR2 from the germline V gene are SGHVS and FQNEAQ.

The chain combines TRBV15 with TRBJ2-5; tentative D call: TRBD1 (6 bases). V lost 1 base to trimming and J lost 5 bases, with 14 bases between them. CDR1 and CDR2 from the germline V gene are LNHNV and YYDKDF (reference sequence). The CDR3 length is 15 residues. CDR3 DNA: TGTGCCACCAGCAGAGGCAACAGGGATGGGGAGACCCAGTACTTC. Protein: CATSRGNRDGETQYF.

This chain links TRBV18 with TRBJ2-5; TRBD1 aligns across 8 bases. CDR1 and CDR2 from the germline V gene are KGHSH and LQKENI. V shed 3 bases, J shed 2 bases, and the junction held 5 bases outside the gene matches. This CDR3 is built from 15 residues. CDR3 residues: CASSPGTGAQETQYF. The CDR3 DNA sequence: TGTGCCAGCTCACCCGGGACAGGTGCTCAAGAGACCCAGTACTTC.

The chain is built from TRBV5-4 and TRBJ1-1; D remains ambiguous. CDR1 is SGHNT, CDR2 YYREEE, per germline (reference sequence). V lost 0 bases to trimming and J lost 3 bases, with 15 bases between them. This CDR3 is 16 amino acids long. In DNA form, the CDR3 reads TGTGCCAGCAGCTTGGACGGGATTGCGTATGACACTGAAGCTTTCTTT. Amino acids: CASSLDGIAYDTEAFF.

V gene TRBV6-4 combines with J gene TRBJ1-2; 8 positions agree with TRBD1. The J segment lost 4 bases and the V segment lost 9 bases, leaving 4 bases of the junction unmatched. The CDR3 totals 12 residues. Per germline, CDR1 MRHNA and CDR2 SNTAGT. CDR3 nucleotide sequence: TGTGCCAGTTGGACAGGGAGCTATGGCTACACCTTC. This gives the protein CASWTGSYGYTF.

The chain is built from TRBV6-1 and TRBJ2-7; perhaps TRBD1 as D (6 bases). Germline V gene data show CDR1 as MNHNS and CDR2 as SASEGT. This CDR3 has 15 residues. V was cut by 0 bases and J by 4 bases, with 13 bases left in between. Written as DNA, the CDR3 is TGTGCCAGCAGTGAAGCCGAGGACAGAGGGTACGAGCAGTACTTC. This codes for CASSEAEDRGYEQYF.

V is TRBV7-9 and J is TRBJ2-3; 9 bases line up with TRBD1. V shed 5 bases and J 3 bases; nucleotides not matched to a gene: 18. The CDR3 has 19 residues. Germline V lookup: CDR1 SEHNR, CDR2 FQNEAQ (reference sequence). CDR3 residues: CASSPLSGGRDRETDTQYF. Written as DNA, the CDR3 is TGTGCCAGCAGCCCCTTGTCAGGGGGCCGGGACAGGGAGACAGATACGCAGTATTTT.

This chain links TRBV19 with TRBJ2-7; 8 bases line up with TRBD2. This CDR3 region has 15 residues. Germline V gives CDR1 LNHDA, CDR2 SQIVND (reference sequence). With V trimmed by 4 bases and J by 5 bases, 10 bases remained unmatched. The CDR3 nucleotides read TGTGCCAGTAGTACCTCCTCGGGGGGGCGGGACGAGCAGTACTTC. Translation: CASSTSSGGRDEQYF.

J is TRBJ2-3 and V is TRBV20-1; no firm D call. Trimming shortened V by 5 bases and J by 6 bases, and 9 bases separated the two germline ends. This CDR3 spans 11 amino acids. Germline V gives CDR1 DFQATT, CDR2 SNEGSKA (reference sequence). CDR3 nucleotide sequence: TGCAGTGCTTTTATTAGCGATACGCAGTATTTT. Amino acid sequence: CSAFISDTQYF.

The table lists this clone with a count of one. This rearrangement joins TRBV28 to TRBJ2-7; possibly TRBD1 for D (6 bases). The length of the CDR3 is 15 residues. From germline, CDR1 is MDHEN and CDR2 SYDVKM. V was trimmed by 4 bases and J by 2 bases, leaving 15 bases between them. The CDR3: CASSSSGTPPYEQYF. In DNA form, the CDR3 reads TGTGCCAGCAGTTCCTCCGGGACACCCCCCTACGAGCAGTACTTC.

V usage is TRBV29-1 and J usage is TRBJ2-7; TRBD2 is a possible D gene (6 bases). The CDR3 is 11 amino acids. CDR1 and CDR2 from the germline V gene are SQVTM and ANQGSEA. Trimming stripped 3 bases from V and 6 bases from J, with 9 bases between. DNA for the CDR3: TGCAGCGTTGAGGACTACGCCGAGCAGTACTTC. This translates into CSVEDYAEQYF.

The rearrangement links TRBV7-8 to TRBJ1-2; TRBD1 agrees at 11 bases. CDR3 length equals 15 residues. Germline CDR1 is SGHVS and CDR2 is FQNEAQ. The V and J ends lost 5 bases and 6 bases, in that order; junction bases with no gene match: 8. CDR3 bases: TGTGCCAGCAGCAGAACAAGGACAGGGGGCGATGGCTACACCTTC. Translating gives CASSRTRTGGDGYTF. Variable domain in full (rest from reference TRBV7-8 and TRBJ1-2): GAGVSQSPRYKVAKRGQDVALRCDPISGHVSLFWYQQALGQGPEFLTYFQNEAQLDKSGLPSDRFFAERPEGSVSTLKIQRTQQEDSAVYLCASSRTRTGGDGYTFGSGTRLTVV.

V is TRBV5-6 and J is TRBJ2-7, with 7 bases matching TRBD1. J lost 2 bases, V lost 2 bases, and 13 bases had no gene match. The length of the CDR3 is 17 residues. Germline assignment: CDR1 SGHDT and CDR2 YYEEEE. The CDR3 nucleotides read TGTGCCAGCAGCTTCGGTTCTTTGAGGGGGCGAACCTACGAGCAGTACTTC. This sequence encodes CASSFGSLRGRTYEQYF.

The chain links TRBV27 to TRBJ1-1; unclear D gene. This CDR3 spans 13 amino acids. CDR1 and CDR2 (germline): MNHEY, SMNVEV (reference sequence). Trimming stripped 3 bases from V and 7 bases from J, with 12 bases between. CDR3 in DNA: TGTGCCAGCAGTTTGGCCGGGGTACTTGAAGCTTTCTTT. Residues: CASSLAGVLEAFF.

The chain employs TRBV19 and TRBJ1-5, with TRBD1 identical over 9 bases. Trimming cost V 2 bases and J 7 bases; bases outside gene matches: 9. Looked up from germline, CDR1 is LNHDA and CDR2 is SQIVND (reference sequence). The CDR3 covers 16 residues. For the CDR3, the DNA is TGTGCCAGTAGTATATCAGGGAAGACAGGGGGGCAGCCCCAGCATTTT. It is translated as CASSISGKTGGQPQHF.